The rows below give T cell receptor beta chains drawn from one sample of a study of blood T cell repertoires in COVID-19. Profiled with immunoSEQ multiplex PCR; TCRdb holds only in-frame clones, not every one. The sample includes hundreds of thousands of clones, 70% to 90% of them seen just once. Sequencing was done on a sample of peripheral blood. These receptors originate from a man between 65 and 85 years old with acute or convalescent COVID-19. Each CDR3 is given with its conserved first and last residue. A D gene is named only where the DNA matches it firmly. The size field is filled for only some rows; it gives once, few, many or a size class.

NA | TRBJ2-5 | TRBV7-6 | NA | CASSLARGHAPTSGTQYF | TGTGCCAGCAGCTTAGCTCGAGGTCACGCTCCGACAAGCGGGACCCAGTACTTC
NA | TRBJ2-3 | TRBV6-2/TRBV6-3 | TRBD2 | CASSRTSGGSDTQYF | TGTGCCAGCAGTAGGACTAGCGGGGGCTCAGATACGCAGTATTTT
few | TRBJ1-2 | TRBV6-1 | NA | CASSEGTPDLYGYTF | TGTGCCAGCAGTGAAGGGACTCCGGACCTATATGGCTACACCTTC
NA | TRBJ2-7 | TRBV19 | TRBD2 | CASRPGGYSYEQYF | TGTGCCAGTAGACCCGGGGGGTACTCCTACGAGCAGTACTTC
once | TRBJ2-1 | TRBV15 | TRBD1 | CATSRGGQGANEQFF | TGTGCCACCAGCAGGGGGGGACAGGGGGCGAATGAGCAGTTCTTC
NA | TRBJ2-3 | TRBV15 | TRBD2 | CATSREPSGITDTQYF | TGTGCCACCAGCAGAGAACCTAGCGGAATCACAGATACGCAGTATTTT
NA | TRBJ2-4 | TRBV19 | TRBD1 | CASSNGQGGTFLAKNIQYF | TGTGCCAGTAGTAACGGACAGGGTGGTACTTTCCTAGCCAAAAACATTCAGTACTTC
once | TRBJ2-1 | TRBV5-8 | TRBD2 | CASSSLAGRGYNEQFF | TGTGCCAGCAGCTCGCTAGCGGGGCGGGGCTACAATGAGCAGTTCTTC
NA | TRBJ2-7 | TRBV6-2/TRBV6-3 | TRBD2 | CASSYASGDTYEQYF | TGTGCCAGCAGTTACGCTAGCGGGGATACCTACGAGCAGTACTTC
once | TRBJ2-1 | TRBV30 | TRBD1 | CAWSAGGPLYNEQFF | TGTGCCTGGAGTGCAGGGGGCCCTCTTTACAATGAGCAGTTCTTC
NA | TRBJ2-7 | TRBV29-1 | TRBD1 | CSVTYTGGEQYF | TGCAGCGTTACCTATACAGGGGGCGAGCAGTACTTC
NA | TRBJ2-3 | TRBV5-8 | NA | CASSARASTDTQYF | TGTGCCAGCAGCGCGCGGGCCTCCACAGATACGCAGTATTTT
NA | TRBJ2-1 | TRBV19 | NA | CASGPDSYNEQFF | TGTGCCAGTGGACCGGACAGTTACAATGAGCAGTTCTTC
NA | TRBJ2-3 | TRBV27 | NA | CASRTRRGGTDTQYF | TGTGCCAGCAGGACTAGGCGAGGGGGCACAGATACGCAGTATTTT
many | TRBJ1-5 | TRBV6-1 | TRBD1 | CASSESGGYQPQHF | TGTGCCAGCAGTGAATCAGGGGGCTATCAGCCCCAGCATTTT
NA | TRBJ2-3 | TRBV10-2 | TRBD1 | CASRTTGGGDTQYF | TGCGCCAGCAGAACTACAGGGGGTGGGGATACGCAGTATTTT